The source of this T cell receptor (beta chain) is a study of blood T cell repertoires in COVID-19. The overall study: Whether acute or convalescent, the COVID-19 samples came from the United States, Italy and Spain. T cells, B-cell-depleted T cells, or PBMCs provided the cDNA or gDNA that served as material.

This clone was seen only a few times. Authors' analysis steps: How many nucleated cells were present was estimated from reference gene primer amplification. Produced via immunoSEQ multiplex PCR; TCRdb's table is partial and in-frame only. The DNA gave D and trimming, while V, J and clone size come from that table. Found here are 120,000 or so clones, more than 75% of them singletons; the top ten hold less than 8%. Germline V lookup: CDR1 SNHLY, CDR2 FYNNEI. J lost 2 bases, V lost 6 bases, and 7 bases had no gene match. The CDR3 length is 15 residues. The source of this sequence is a middle-aged man with acute or convalescent COVID-19. The rearrangement links TRBV2 to TRBJ1-5; 7 bases align to TRBD1. The specimen sequenced was peripheral blood. The CDR3 protein is CASSPRGIGNQPQHF. The CDR3 DNA sequence: TGTGCCAGCAGCCCCAGGGGGATAGGCAATCAGCCCCAGCATTTT.